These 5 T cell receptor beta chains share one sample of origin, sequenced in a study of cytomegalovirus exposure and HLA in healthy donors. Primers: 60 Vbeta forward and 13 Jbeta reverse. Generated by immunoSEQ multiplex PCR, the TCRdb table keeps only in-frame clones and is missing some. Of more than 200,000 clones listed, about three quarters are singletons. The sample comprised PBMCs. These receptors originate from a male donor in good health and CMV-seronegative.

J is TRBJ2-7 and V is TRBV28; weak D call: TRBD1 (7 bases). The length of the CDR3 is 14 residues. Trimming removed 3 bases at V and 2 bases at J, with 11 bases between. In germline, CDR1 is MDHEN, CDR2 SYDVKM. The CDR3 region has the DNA TGTGCCAGCAGTTTCGGGGGACAGACCTACGAGCAGTACTTC. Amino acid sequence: CASSFGGQTYEQYF.

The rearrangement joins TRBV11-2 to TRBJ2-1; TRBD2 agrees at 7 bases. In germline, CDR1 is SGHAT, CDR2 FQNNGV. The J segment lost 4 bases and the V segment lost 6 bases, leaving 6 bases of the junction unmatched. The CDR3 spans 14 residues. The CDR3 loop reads CASRKAGEYNEQFF. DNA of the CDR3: TGTGCCAGCAGAAAGGCGGGGGAATACAATGAGCAGTTCTTC.

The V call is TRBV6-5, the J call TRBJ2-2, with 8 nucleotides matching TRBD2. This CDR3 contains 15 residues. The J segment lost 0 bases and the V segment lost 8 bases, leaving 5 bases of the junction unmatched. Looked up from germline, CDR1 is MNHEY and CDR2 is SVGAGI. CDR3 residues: CASQISGTNTGELFF. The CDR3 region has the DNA TGTGCCAGCCAGATTAGCGGGACGAACACCGGGGAGCTGTTTTTT.

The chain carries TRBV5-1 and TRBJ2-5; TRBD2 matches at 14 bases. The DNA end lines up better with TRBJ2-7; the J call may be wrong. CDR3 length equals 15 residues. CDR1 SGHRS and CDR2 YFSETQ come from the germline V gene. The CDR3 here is CASSEGLAGAYEQYF. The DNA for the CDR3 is TGCGCCAGCAGCGAGGGACTAGCGGGGGCCTACGAGCAGTACTTC.

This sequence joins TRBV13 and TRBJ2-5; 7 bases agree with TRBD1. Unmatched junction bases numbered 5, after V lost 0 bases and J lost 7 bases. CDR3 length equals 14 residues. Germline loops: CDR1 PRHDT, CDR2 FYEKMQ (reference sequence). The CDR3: CASSLGQGMVTQYF. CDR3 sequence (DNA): TGTGCCAGCAGCTTAGGACAGGGGATGGTGACCCAGTACTTC.